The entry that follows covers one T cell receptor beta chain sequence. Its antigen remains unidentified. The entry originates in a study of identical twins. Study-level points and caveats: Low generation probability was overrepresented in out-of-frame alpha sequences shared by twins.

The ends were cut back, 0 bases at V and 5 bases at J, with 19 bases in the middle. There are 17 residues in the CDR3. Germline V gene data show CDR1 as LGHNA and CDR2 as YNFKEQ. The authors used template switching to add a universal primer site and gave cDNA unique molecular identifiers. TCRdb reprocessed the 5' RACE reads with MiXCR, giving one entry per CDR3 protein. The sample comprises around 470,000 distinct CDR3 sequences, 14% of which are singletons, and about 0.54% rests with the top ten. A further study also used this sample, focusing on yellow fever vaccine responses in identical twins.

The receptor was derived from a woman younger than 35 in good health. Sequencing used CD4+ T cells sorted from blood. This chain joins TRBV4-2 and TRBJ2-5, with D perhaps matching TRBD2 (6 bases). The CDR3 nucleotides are TGTGCCAGCAGCCAAGATTCGGGGGAGCCAGTAGGGGAGACCCAGTACTTC. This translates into CASSQDSGEPVGETQYF.